A single sample gave rise to the 26 T cell receptor beta chains below, sequenced in a study of blood T cell repertoires in COVID-19. This table comes from immunoSEQ multiplex PCR, and its TCRdb copy is limited to in-frame clones, with some not included. The table lists a few hundred thousand clones, 88% of them singletons, with around 11% in the top ten. Sequenced: peripheral blood. The source of these receptors is a woman under 40 with COVID-19, enrolled during active disease.

CDR3 nucleotide sequence: TGTGCCAGCAGTTACGGGGGCGGCTACACCTTC. Translated, it gives CASSYGGGYTF. This chain connects TRBV6-5 to TRBJ1-2; tentatively, D is TRBD1 (6 bases). This CDR3 spans 11 amino acids. CDR1 and CDR2 (germline): MNHEY, SVGAGI. V lost 2 bases to trimming and J lost 8 bases, with 6 bases between them.

The V and J genes are TRBV6-4 and TRBJ2-1; 9 bases align to TRBD2. Germline assignment: CDR1 MRHNA and CDR2 SNTAGT. V lost 9 bases to trimming and J lost 11 bases; unmatched junction nucleotides: 11. The CDR3 extends over 13 amino acids. The CDR3 nucleotides are TGTGCCAGTGCTAGCGGGGAAGTCGGGCAGCAGTTCTTC. Translated, it gives CASASGEVGQQFF.

The table lists this clone with a few counts. The sample carries other DNA sequences with the same CDR3. This sequence joins TRBV18 and TRBJ1-1; maybe TRBD1 (6 bases). Looked up from germline, CDR1 is KGHSH and CDR2 is LQKENI. Deletions cut 4 bases from V and 1 base from J, with 10 bases between. The CDR3 totals 14 residues. The CDR3 protein is CASSLDRTNTEAFF. The DNA for the CDR3 is TGTGCCAGCTCACTGGACAGAACGAACACTGAAGCTTTCTTT. Filled out from reference TRBV18 and TRBJ1-1, the complete variable domain reads NAGVMQNPRHLVRRRGQEARLRCSPMKGHSHVYWYRQLPEEGLKFMVYLQKENIIDESGMPKERFSAEFPKEGPSILRIQQVVRGDSAAYFCASSLDRTNTEAFFGQGTRLTVV.

The chain joins TRBV5-5 to TRBJ2-7, with 7 bases lining up with TRBD1. This CDR3 is built from 16 residues. Germline-derived CDR1 and CDR2 are SGHKS and YYEKEE (reference sequence). The V gene end was trimmed by 2 bases and the J gene end by 0 bases; junction bases not matched to a gene: 8. In nucleotides, the CDR3 is TGTGCCAGCAGCTTTCCCCGGGACAGCCTCTCCTACGAGCAGTACTTC. This gives the protein CASSFPRDSLSYEQYF.

The chain has TRBV24-1 and TRBJ2-3; 7 nucleotides match TRBD2. With 0 bases clipped from V and 5 bases from J, the junction kept 7 bases outside the gene matches. Germline CDR1 is KGHDR and CDR2 is SFDVKD. The CDR3 sequence is 16 residues long. CDR3 DNA sequence: TGTGCCACCAGTGATTTGGGCGCGGGAGTCGAAGATACGCAGTATTTT. This codes for CATSDLGAGVEDTQYF.

The gene calls are TRBV30 and TRBJ2-2, with D perhaps matching TRBD1 (6 bases). The CDR3 runs 14 residues. V was cut by 8 bases and J by 5 bases, with 18 bases left in between. The V gene's germline CDR1 is GTSNPN and CDR2 SVGIG (reference sequence). The chain's CDR3 is CAQFTGSLTGELFF. The CDR3 region has the DNA TGTGCCCAATTTACAGGGTCCTTGACCGGGGAGCTGTTTTTT.

V is TRBV27 and J is TRBJ2-1, with 10 bases aligning to TRBD2. The CDR3 has 17 residues. Germline-derived CDR1 and CDR2 are MNHEY and SMNVEV (reference sequence). The V gene end was trimmed by 3 bases and the J gene end by 0 bases; junction bases not matched to a gene: 5. In nucleotides, the CDR3 is TGTGCCAGCAGTTTTCTAGCGGGAGACCTCTCCTACAATGAGCAGTTCTTC. Protein sequence: CASSFLAGDLSYNEQFF.

This clone was observed a few times. The J gene is TRBJ2-7, the V gene TRBV29-1; a weak D match, TRBD1 (5 bases). Germline CDR1 reads SQVTM; CDR2 reads ANQGSEA. The CDR3 has 11 amino acids. V shed 7 bases and J shed 4 bases, with 11 bases lying between them. In nucleotides, the CDR3 is TGCAGCGGGTCGGCAGGGTACGAGCAGTACTTC. Amino acids: CSGSAGYEQYF.

The V and J genes are TRBV30 and TRBJ2-7; no firm D call. Trimming removed 0 bases at V and 6 bases at J, with 6 bases between. CDR3 length equals 11 residues. CDR1 and CDR2 from the germline V gene are GTSNPN and SVGIG (reference sequence). The CDR3 here is CAWSVLREQYF. CDR3 in DNA: TGTGCCTGGAGTGTACTCCGCGAGCAGTACTTC.

The chain couples TRBV6-4 to TRBJ2-7; 8 bases agree with TRBD2. Germline CDR1 and CDR2: MRHNA and SNTAGT. The CDR3 has 16 residues. Trimming removed 10 bases from V and 0 bases from J; junction bases left unmatched: 14. CDR3 protein: CANRLARYHSSYEQYF. CDR3 bases: TGTGCCAACAGACTAGCGAGATACCATTCCTCCTACGAGCAGTACTTC.

V usage is TRBV4-1 and J usage is TRBJ2-3; TRBD2 matches at 12 bases. This CDR3 has 19 amino acids. Germline CDR1 MGHRA, CDR2 YSYEKL. V was clipped by 0 bases and J by 3 bases; unmatched bases: 10. The CDR3 reads CASSQESSGRALLTDTQYF. As DNA, the CDR3 is TGCGCCAGCAGCCAAGAATCTAGCGGGAGGGCCCTCTTAACAGATACGCAGTATTTT.

This sequence joins TRBV5-1 and TRBJ2-3, with 14 bases matching TRBD2. Germline V gene data show CDR1 as SGHRS and CDR2 as YFSETQ. The CDR3 totals 18 residues. Trimming removed 0 bases from V and 4 bases from J; junction bases left unmatched: 7. The CDR3: CASSLEGLAGVRADTQYF. As DNA, the CDR3 is TGCGCCAGCAGCTTGGAGGGACTAGCGGGAGTACGCGCAGATACGCAGTATTTT.

The V and J genes are TRBV29-1 and TRBJ2-7; D possibly corresponds to TRBD2 (6 bases). V lost 4 bases and J lost 0, with 10 bases in between. This CDR3 has 13 amino acids. Germline V gene data show CDR1 as SQVTM and CDR2 as ANQGSEA. This chain's CDR3 is CSVVRGSSYEQYF. The CDR3 region has the DNA TGCAGCGTTGTCCGGGGGAGCTCCTACGAGCAGTACTTC.

The J gene is TRBJ1-6, the V gene TRBV7-9; no definite D call. The CDR3 loop spans 12 amino acids. The V gene lost 1 base and the J gene lost 16 bases, with 11 bases spanning the gap. Germline-derived CDR1 and CDR2 are SEHNR and FQNEAQ (reference sequence). The CDR3 loop is CASSLGSRPLHF. The CDR3 nucleotides are TGTGCCAGCAGCTTAGGATCCAGGCCTCTCCACTTT.

This clone was seen just once. The V gene is TRBV28, the J gene TRBJ1-3, with 8 bases fitting TRBD1. This CDR3 region has 15 residues. The trim removed 5 bases at V and 0 bases at J, leaving 3 bases unmatched. Germline V lookup: CDR1 MDHEN, CDR2 SYDVKM. DNA of the CDR3: TGTGCCAGCAGTGTTACAGGGGGCTCTGGAAACACCATATATTTT. This translates into CASSVTGGSGNTIYF.

This chain links TRBV7-9 with TRBJ1-1; D is unresolved. The CDR3 runs 18 residues. V was shortened by 4 bases and J by 2 bases, with 23 bases between the two germline ends. Germline lookup yields CDR1 SEHNR and CDR2 FQNEAQ (reference sequence). The CDR3 protein is CASSSPRAGGVRNTEAFF. For the CDR3, the DNA is TGTGCCAGCAGCTCCCCAAGGGCAGGAGGCGTCAGAAACACTGAAGCTTTCTTT.

This clone has just a few counts. The chain has TRBV7-9 and TRBJ2-7; D call uncertain. This CDR3 spans 14 amino acids. CDR1 and CDR2 from the germline V gene are SEHNR and FQNEAQ (reference sequence). The V and J ends lost 5 bases and 0 bases respectively, with 11 bases between them. This CDR3 is CASSLSVHSYEQYF. As DNA, the CDR3 is TGTGCCAGCAGCCTAAGCGTACACTCCTACGAGCAGTACTTC.

Here the CDR3 reads CASSTPGTSGLRGTGELFF. As DNA, the CDR3 is TGTGCCAGCAGCACACCCGGGACTAGCGGCCTCCGGGGCACCGGGGAGCTGTTTTTT. The chain recombines TRBV7-6 with TRBJ2-2; 11 nucleotides align to TRBD2. V lost 5 bases and J lost 4; bases outside the gene matches: 15. Germline V gene lookup returns CDR1 SGHVS and CDR2 FNYEAQ. The CDR3 is 19 amino acids.

V usage is TRBV7-9 and J usage is TRBJ2-7; maybe TRBD2 (7 bases). Trimming shortened V by 4 bases and J by 6 bases, and 22 bases separated the two germline ends. CDR1 and CDR2 from the germline V gene are SEHNR and FQNEAQ (reference sequence). The CDR3 length is 16 residues. In DNA form, the CDR3 reads TGTGCCAGCAGCTCGTATCGGGGGGCGACCCGGGGCGAGCAGTACTTC. The encoded protein is CASSSYRGATRGEQYF.

The CDR3 DNA reads as TGTGCCAGCAGCGCCCCCCCCGCTGAAGCTTTCTTT. Translation: CASSAPPAEAFF. The V call is TRBV9, the J call TRBJ1-1, with D unresolved. V was cut by 3 bases and J by 6 bases, with 9 bases left in between. This CDR3 is 12 amino acids long. In germline, CDR1 is SGDLS, CDR2 YYNGEE.

CDR3 DNA: TGTGCCAGCACCTCGGGAGAAGGAAACACCATATATTTT. Encoded protein: CASTSGEGNTIYF. The chain carries TRBV2 and TRBJ1-3; D is uncertain. The CDR3 sequence is 13 residues long. Per germline, CDR1 SNHLY and CDR2 FYNNEI. V was clipped by 7 bases and J by 4 bases, with 11 bases between them. The variable domain in full, completed from reference TRBV2 and TRBJ1-3, reads EPEVTQTPSHQVTQMGQEVILRCVPISNHLYFYWYRQILGQKVEFLVSFYNNEISEKSEIFDDQFSVERPDGSNFTLKIRSTKLEDSAMYFCASTSGEGNTIYFGEGSWLTVV.

The chain is built from TRBV5-1 and TRBJ2-5; no clear D. Trimming took 4 bases from V and 1 from J, leaving 8 bases between them. The germline V gene encodes CDR1 SGHRS and CDR2 YFSETQ. The CDR3 contains 13 residues. CDR3 protein: CASSVQTQETQYF. CDR3 coding DNA: TGCGCCAGCAGCGTACAAACCCAAGAGACCCAGTACTTC.

The chain recombines TRBV30 with TRBJ1-3; unclear D gene. The germline V gene encodes CDR1 GTSNPN and CDR2 SVGIG (reference sequence). V lost 4 bases to trimming and J lost 0 bases, with 7 bases between them. The CDR3 runs 13 residues. The CDR3 sequence is CAWTIGSGNTIYF. CDR3 nucleotides: TGTGCCTGGACGATCGGCTCTGGAAACACCATATATTTT.

This clone occurred once. Other DNA variants within this sample encode the same CDR3. CDR3 DNA: TGTGCCAGCAGTGTTAGAGGGGAGACCCAGTACTTC. Its protein product is CASSVRGETQYF. V and J are TRBV2 and TRBJ2-5; the D gene is possibly TRBD2 (5 bases). V gave up 4 bases and J gave up 5 bases, with 8 bases separating them. The V gene's germline CDR1 is SNHLY and CDR2 FYNNEI. There are 12 residues in the CDR3.

The chain joins TRBV11-2 to TRBJ2-7, with TRBD2 identical over 12 bases. The germline V gene has CDR1 SGHAT and CDR2 FQNNGV. CDR3 length: 15 residues. Trimming cost V 6 bases and J 7 bases; bases outside gene matches: 10. CDR3 nucleotide sequence: TGTGCCAGCAGTCAATTGACTAGCGGGAGACGAGAGCAGTACTTC. Translated, it gives CASSQLTSGRREQYF.

The V and J genes are TRBV28 and TRBJ1-2; perhaps TRBD1 as D (6 bases). In germline, CDR1 is MDHEN, CDR2 SYDVKM. The CDR3 has 14 residues. V lost 5 bases, J lost 3 bases, and 13 bases lay in between. CDR3 sequence: CASSPRGVHYGYTF. The DNA of the CDR3 is TGTGCCAGCAGTCCCAGGGGAGTCCACTATGGCTACACCTTC.